This TCR beta chain came from a study of CD8 T cells in Susac syndrome (dated by TCRdb to between 2017 and 2020). Regarding the complete study: Whether CD8+ T cell activation and differentiation in Susac syndrome was antigen driven was tested using repertoire sequencing. Paper-wide results and their limitations: The number of individuals in the TCR sequencing and HLA analysis was recognized as being relatively small.

RNA was extracted with the RNeasy kit and about 0.5 to 1 ug was reverse transcribed using random hexamers. TCR beta CDR3 regions were amplified with the immunoSEQ multiplex PCR assay covering 54 Vbeta and 13 Jbeta segments. Bias from PCR amplification was corrected by using a synthetic template baseline for primer optimization and for computational correction. Concerning the study's data processing: Only productive sequences were kept, with reads annotated to V, D and J genes according to IMGT and analyzed in immunoSEQ Analyzer. Clonality was computed as one minus Shannon entropy normalized by log2 of the number of productive unique sequences. Public and private clones were assessed among the 100 most prevalent clones of each patient and control. Susac-specific clones were defined as absent from healthy and MS cohorts, around 980 published viral clones and other ImmuneACCESS disease sequences. TCRdb took the public reads, trimmed them with fastp at Q25, ran MiXCR for clone calling and kept in-frame beta chains. Rows merge per CDR3 protein into single entries with the most common DNA and genes. The V and J calls follow TCRdb's processing rather than the paper's. The sample includes about 200,000 distinct CDR3 sequences, with roughly 96% observed a single time. Together, the top ten hold about 0.095% of the sample.

Peripheral blood CD8+ and CD4+ T cells from healthy donors, Susac syndrome patients and multiple sclerosis patients were profiled by high-throughput TCR beta sequencing. The healthy donors served as controls matched for age and sex. Bulk CD8+ and CD4+ T cells were purified magnetically by negative isolation, whereas CD8+ TEMRA cells were enriched by FACS. Blood was drawn into EDTA tubes, processed within 24 hours, and PBMCs were isolated by density gradient centrifugation. PBMCs intended for TCR sequencing were cryopreserved in liquid nitrogen and thawed later in a water bath at 37 degrees C. The sorted or isolated CD4+, CD8+ and CD8+ TEMRA cells had a purity of 90% or higher. In the case of this clonotype: Its target antigen remains unknown. Nothing much larger sits one base from this clone, and base qualities are not available.

The CDR3 spans 13 residues, from the cysteine through the phenylalanine. This entry keeps only the CDR3 DNA: 39 bases, framed from base 1. At the junction V is shortened by 0 bases and J by 7 bases, with 10 bases in between. The germline V gene provides CDR1 SGDLS and CDR2 YYNGEE. This clonotype was sampled from a human donor in good health. The sequenced sample consisted of CD4+ T cells from PBMCs. The receptor chain draws on TRBV9 and TRBJ1-1, with the D gene not clear enough to name. The nucleotide sequence reads as follows: TGTGCCAGCAGCGTAGGGACCTTAAATGAAGCTTTCTTT. This is translated as CASSVGTLNEAFF.